The T cell receptor (beta chain) under discussion was sequenced for a study of breast tumors, draining lymph nodes, adjacent tissues. On this clonotype: The antigen is not known.

Breast cancer patients provided tissue from their axillary draining lymph nodes. Via MiXCR, TCRdb re-called the multiplex PCR reads, giving one row per CDR3 protein. Seen here are some 150,000 distinct CDR3 sequences, more than 25% observed once, and the top ten hold less than 4%. The ends were cut back, 1 base at V and 2 bases at J, with 8 bases in the middle. This CDR3 has 14 amino acids. CDR1 is MNHNS, CDR2 SASEGT, per germline. Study-level results: Compared with lymph nodes, tumors were less diverse; compared with nontumor tissue, more. Findings are consistent with lymph node origin and intratumoral expansion of most tumor T cells.

The receptor was derived from a female donor with breast cancer. Some clones in this sample may be carry-over from other donors' samples. The rearrangement links TRBV6-1 to TRBJ1-1; maybe TRBD1 (5 bases). The sequenced sample consisted of axillary lymph node tissue. CDR3 sequence: CASSEGRGNTEAFF. The CDR3 region has the DNA TGTGCCAGCAGTGAAGGGAGGGGCAACACTGAAGCTTTCTTT.